This T cell receptor beta chain was recovered during a study of T cells after yellow fever vaccination. Germline CDR1 and CDR2: MNHEY and SVGAGI. Trimming removed 4 bases from V and 0 bases from J, with 13 bases in between. There are 16 residues in the CDR3. Whole-study findings and limits: Only a small proportion of the clonotypes turned up in both the CD4 and the CD8 compartments, likely arising from convergent recombination. Post-booster reappearance was seen for most primary-vaccination clones (about 96% CD4, 88% CD8).

TCRdb re-called the 5' RACE reads with MiXCR, one entry per CDR3 protein. The table lists around 340,000 distinct CDR3 sequences, about 9.5% of them singletons. There are a few counts of this clonotype. What it binds is unknown. The chain combines TRBV6-5 with TRBJ1-5, with TRBD1 as a possible D gene (5 bases). The clonotype comes from a man aged 18-30 years who received the YFV17D yellow fever vaccine. The input for sequencing was PBMCs, taken on the day of the first yellow fever vaccination. In DNA form, the CDR3 reads TGTGCCAGCAGTTCTACGGGACTCCCTAGCAATCAGCCCCAGCATTTT. It codes for CASSSTGLPSNQPQHF.